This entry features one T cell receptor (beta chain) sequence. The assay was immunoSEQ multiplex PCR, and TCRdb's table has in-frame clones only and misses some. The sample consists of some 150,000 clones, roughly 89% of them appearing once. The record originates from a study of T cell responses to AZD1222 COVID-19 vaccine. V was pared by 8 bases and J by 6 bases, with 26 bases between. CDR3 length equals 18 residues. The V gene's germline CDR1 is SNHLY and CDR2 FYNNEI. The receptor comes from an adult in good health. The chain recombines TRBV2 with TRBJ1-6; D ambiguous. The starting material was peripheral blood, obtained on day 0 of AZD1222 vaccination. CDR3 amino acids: CASGGEIDRSPLNSPLHF. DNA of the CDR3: TGTGCCAGCGGTGGGGAGATTGACCGGAGCCCCCTTAATTCACCCCTCCACTTT.